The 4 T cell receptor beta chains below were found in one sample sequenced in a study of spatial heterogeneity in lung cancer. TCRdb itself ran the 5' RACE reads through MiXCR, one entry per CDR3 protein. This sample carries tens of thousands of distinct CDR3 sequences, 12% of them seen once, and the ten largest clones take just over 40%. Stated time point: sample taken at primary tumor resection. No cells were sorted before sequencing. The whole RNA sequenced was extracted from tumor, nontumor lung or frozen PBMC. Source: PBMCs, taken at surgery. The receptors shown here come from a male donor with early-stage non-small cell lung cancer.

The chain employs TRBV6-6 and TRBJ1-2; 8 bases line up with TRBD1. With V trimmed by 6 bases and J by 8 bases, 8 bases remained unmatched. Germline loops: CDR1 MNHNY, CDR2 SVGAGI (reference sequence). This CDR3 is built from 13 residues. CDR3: CASSQTGAKGYTF. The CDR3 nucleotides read TGTGCCAGCAGCCAGACAGGGGCTAAAGGCTACACCTTC.

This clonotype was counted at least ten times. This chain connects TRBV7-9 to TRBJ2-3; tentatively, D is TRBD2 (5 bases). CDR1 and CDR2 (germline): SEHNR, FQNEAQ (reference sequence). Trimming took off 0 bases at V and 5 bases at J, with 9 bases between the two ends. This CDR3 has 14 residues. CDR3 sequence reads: CASSLAYSGDTQYF. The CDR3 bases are TGTGCCAGCAGCTTAGCATACAGCGGAGATACGCAGTATTTT.

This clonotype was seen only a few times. DNA for the CDR3: TGTGCCAGCAGCCCTTACCAAGAGACCCAGTACTTC. It specifies CASSPYQETQYF. The J gene is TRBJ2-5, the V gene TRBV14, with D hard to call. V lost 4 bases, J lost 0 bases, and 3 bases lay in between. Germline V CDR1 and CDR2: SGHDN, FVKESK. The CDR3 length is 12 residues. The variable domain in full, with the rest retrieved from reference TRBV14 and TRBJ2-5, is EAGVTQFPSHSVIEKGQTVTLRCDPISGHDNLYWYRRVMGKEIKFLLHFVKESKQDESGMPNNRFLAERTGGTYSTLKVQPAELEDSGVYFCASSPYQETQYFGPGTRLLVL.

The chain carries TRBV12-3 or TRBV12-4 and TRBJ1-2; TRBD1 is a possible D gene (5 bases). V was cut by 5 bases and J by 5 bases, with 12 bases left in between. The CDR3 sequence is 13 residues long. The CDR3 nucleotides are TGTGCCAGCAGTCCTAGGGGCGGGTATGGCTACACCTTC. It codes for CASSPRGGYGYTF.